This T cell receptor beta chain is drawn from a study of control samples from healthy donors and cancer patients. Libraries were prepared by immunoSEQ multiplex PCR; TCRdb keeps only in-frame clonotypes and omits some of them. The table includes approximately 190,000 clones, roughly nine tenths detected once. This clone is a singleton in its sample. CDR1 and CDR2 from the germline V gene are MNHEY and SMNVEV (reference sequence). The CDR3 has 15 amino acids. V lost 6 bases, J lost 0 bases, and 15 bases lay in between. Sequencing input: blood. The clonotype was recovered from a man under 40 in good health. The chain recombines TRBV27 with TRBJ2-7; D is perhaps TRBD2 (5 bases). CDR3 sequence: CASRVIGLDSYEQYF. The CDR3 nucleotides are TGTGCCAGCAGGGTAATAGGACTCGACTCCTACGAGCAGTACTTC.